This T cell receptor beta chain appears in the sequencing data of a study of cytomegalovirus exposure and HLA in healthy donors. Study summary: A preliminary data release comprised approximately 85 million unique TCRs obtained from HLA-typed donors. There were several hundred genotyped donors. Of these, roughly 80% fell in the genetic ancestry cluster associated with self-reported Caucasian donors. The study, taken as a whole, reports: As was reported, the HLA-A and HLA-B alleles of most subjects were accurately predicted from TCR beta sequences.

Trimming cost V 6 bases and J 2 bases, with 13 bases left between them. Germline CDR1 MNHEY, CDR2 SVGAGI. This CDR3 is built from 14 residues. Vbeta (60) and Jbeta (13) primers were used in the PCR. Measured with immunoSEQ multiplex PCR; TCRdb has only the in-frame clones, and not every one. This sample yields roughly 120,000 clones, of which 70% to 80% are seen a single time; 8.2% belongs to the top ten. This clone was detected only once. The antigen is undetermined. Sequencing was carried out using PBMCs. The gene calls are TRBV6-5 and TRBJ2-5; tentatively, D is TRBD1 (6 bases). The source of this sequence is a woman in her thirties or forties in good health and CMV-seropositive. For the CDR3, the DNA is TGTGCCAGCAGACATTACAGGGCACAAGAGACCCAGTACTTC. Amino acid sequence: CASRHYRAQETQYF.